The entry below describes one T cell receptor beta chain. What it recognizes is unknown. The sample belongs to a study of beta chain features in type 1 diabetes. Study observations and caveats: Among all four CD4+ subsets, Type 1 diabetes patients had TCRB CDR3s that were moderately but significantly shorter.

The CDR3 sequence is 16 residues long. Germline V gene data show CDR1 as SGDLS and CDR2 as YYNGEE. The V segment lost 0 bases and the J segment 2 bases; nucleotides outside the gene matches: 5. What was sequenced were expressed TCRB transcripts, since all of the isolated RNA had been reverse transcribed. Using immunoSEQ multiplex PCR, the repertoire was profiled, and TCRdb retains in-frame clones only, with some absent. The table includes about 640,000 clones, 12% detected once. This TCR was sampled from a man aged 25 to 40 with type 1 diabetes. Sequencing was carried out using naive CD4+ T cells from blood. This sequence joins TRBV9 and TRBJ1-5; 7 bases are a match to TRBD1. CDR3 protein: CASSVGAGGRNQPQHF. The CDR3 DNA follows: TGTGCCAGCAGCGTAGGGGCAGGGGGACGCAATCAGCCCCAGCATTTT.